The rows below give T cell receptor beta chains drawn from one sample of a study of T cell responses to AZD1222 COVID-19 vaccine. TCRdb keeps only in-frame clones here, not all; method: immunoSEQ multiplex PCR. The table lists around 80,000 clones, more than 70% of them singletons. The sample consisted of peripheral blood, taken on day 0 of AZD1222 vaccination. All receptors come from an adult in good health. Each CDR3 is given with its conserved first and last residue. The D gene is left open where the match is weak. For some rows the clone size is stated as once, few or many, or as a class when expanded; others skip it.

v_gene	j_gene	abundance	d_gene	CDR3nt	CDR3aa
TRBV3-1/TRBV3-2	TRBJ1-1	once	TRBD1	TGTGCCAGCAGCCAAAACCGGGACAGAGAAGCTTTCTTT	CASSQNRDREAFF
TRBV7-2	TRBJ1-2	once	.	TGTGCCAGCAGCCCTCAGGGGTACAACTATGGCTACACCTTC	CASSPQGYNYGYTF
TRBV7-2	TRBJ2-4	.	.	TGTGCCAGCAGGCCGACTAGTCAAAACATTCAGTACTTC	CASRPTSQNIQYF
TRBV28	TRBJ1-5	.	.	TGTGCCAGCAGTTTACTCCGCCCGGGGGGACCTAAGCATTTT	CASSLLRPGGPKHF
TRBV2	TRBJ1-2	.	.	TGTGCCAGCAGCACGACAGGAGCAAATACACGGGGCTACACCTTC	CASSTTGANTRGYTF
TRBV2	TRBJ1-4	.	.	TGTGCCAGCTTCCGCGGACTAGACAGTCATGAAAAACTGTTTTTT	CASFRGLDSHEKLFF
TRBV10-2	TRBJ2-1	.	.	TGCGCCAGCCAAGTGGGTAGCTCCTACAATGAGCAGTTCTTC	CASQVGSSYNEQFF
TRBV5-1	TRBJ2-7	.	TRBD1	TGCGCCAGCAGCTTGGAGACGGGACAGGGATTTGTCTCTAGCTACGAGCAGTACTTC	CASSLETGQGFVSSYEQYF
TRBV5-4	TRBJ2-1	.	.	TGTGCCAGCAGCCCGGACTGGAATGAGCAGTTCTTC	CASSPDWNEQFF
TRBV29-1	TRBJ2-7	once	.	TGCAGCGTTGTGAGGAGCTCCTACGAGCAGTACTTC	CSVVRSSYEQYF
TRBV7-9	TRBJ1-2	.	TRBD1	TGTGCCAGCAGCCCGAGGGACCAGGGGGGCTATGGCTACACCTTC	CASSPRDQGGYGYTF
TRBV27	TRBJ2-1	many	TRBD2	TGTGCCAGCAGTTTTAGCGGGAGGGCCAGTGAGCAGTTCTTC	CASSFSGRASEQFF
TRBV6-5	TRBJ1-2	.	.	TGTGCCAGCAGTCCACAGGGCTTGGTTGGCTACACCTTC	CASSPQGLVGYTF
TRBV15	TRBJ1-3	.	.	TGTGCCACCAGAAAGGGGGGAGGGAGCTCTGGAAACACCATATATTTT	CATRKGGGSSGNTIYF
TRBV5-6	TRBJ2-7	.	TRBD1	TGTGCCAGCAGTTCCCGCTTCATCGGGACAGGGGTCAACGAGCAGTACTTC	CASSSRFIGTGVNEQYF
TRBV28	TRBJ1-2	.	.	TGTGCCAGCAGTTTATCTGGGTCCTACTATGGCTACACCTTC	CASSLSGSYYGYTF
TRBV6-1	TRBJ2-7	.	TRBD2	TGTGCCAGCAGTGGCCCTAGGACTAGCGGGGGACCGGTTTACGAGCAGTACTTC	CASSGPRTSGGPVYEQYF
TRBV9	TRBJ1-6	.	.	TGTGCCAGCAGCGTAGAAGGGGGGTCCGTGAGTTCACCCCTCCACTTT	CASSVEGGSVSSPLHF
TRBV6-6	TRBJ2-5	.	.	TGTGCCAGCAGTCCCCCGCAGGTCCAAGAGACCCAGTACTTC	CASSPPQVQETQYF
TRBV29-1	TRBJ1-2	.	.	TGCAGTTCCCTCGGGGCTGGCTACACCTTC	CSSLGAGYTF
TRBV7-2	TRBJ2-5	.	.	TGTGCCAGCAGCTTAGCCTGGGGGCAAGAGACCCAGTACTTC	CASSLAWGQETQYF
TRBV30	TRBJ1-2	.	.	TGTGCCTGGAGTCAATTCGGGTTCTATGGCTACACCTTC	CAWSQFGFYGYTF
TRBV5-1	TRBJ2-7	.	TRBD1	TGCGCCAGCAGCTTGACAGGGGGCGAGCAGTACTTC	CASSLTGGEQYF
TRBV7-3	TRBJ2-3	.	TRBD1	TGTGCCAGCAGCTCGGACAGGGCTTCGGATACGCAGTATTTT	CASSSDRASDTQYF
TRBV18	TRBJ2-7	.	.	TGTGCCAGCTCACCACCCGGGACCCTCTTCTACGAGCAGTACTTC	CASSPPGTLFYEQYF
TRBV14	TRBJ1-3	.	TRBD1	TGTGCCAGCAGCCAAGGGGGACAGGTGGGCTCTGGAAACACCATATATTTT	CASSQGGQVGSGNTIYF
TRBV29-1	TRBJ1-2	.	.	TGCAGCGTTGAAGATCCGGGTAGTAGAAGATACACCTTC	CSVEDPGSRRYTF
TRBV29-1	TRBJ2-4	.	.	.	CSVGTGTLSF
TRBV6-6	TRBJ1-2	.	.	TGTGCCAGCATCGACCCGGACAGCCTCGTGGGCTACACCTTC	CASIDPDSLVGYTF
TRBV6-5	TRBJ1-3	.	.	TGTGCCAGCGCAGTGAAAGTTAGAAACACCATATATTTT	CASAVKVRNTIYF
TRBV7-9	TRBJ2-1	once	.	TGTGCCAGCGTCTCAGGAGGAATCTACAATGAGCAGTTCTTC	CASVSGGIYNEQFF
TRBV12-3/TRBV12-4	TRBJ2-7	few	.	TGTGCCAGCAGTTTACAGGGCTCCTACGAGCAGTACTTC	CASSLQGSYEQYF
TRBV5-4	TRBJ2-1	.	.	TGTGCCAGCAGCTTGGGTTACGGCGAGCAGTTCTTC	CASSLGYGEQFF
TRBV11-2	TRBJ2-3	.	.	TGTGCCAGCAGCCCCCTGGGCTCGCAACGGGCAGATACGCAGTATTTT	CASSPLGSQRADTQYF
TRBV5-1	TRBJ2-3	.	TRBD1	TGCGCCAGCAGCTTGACCGGGACAGGGGACACAGATACGCAGTATTTT	CASSLTGTGDTDTQYF
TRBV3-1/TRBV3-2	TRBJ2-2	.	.	TGTGCCAGCAGCCAAGGGGCAGGAAGTAACACCGGGGAGCTGTTTTTT	CASSQGAGSNTGELFF
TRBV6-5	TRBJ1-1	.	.	TGTGCCAGCAGCCTAGGGGGGGGAAACACTGAAGCTTTCTTT	CASSLGGGNTEAFF
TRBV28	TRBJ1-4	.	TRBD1	TGTGCCAGCAGTCCTGGGACAGGGGAAGAAAAACTGTTTTTT	CASSPGTGEEKLFF
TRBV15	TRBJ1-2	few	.	TGTGCCACCAGCTTTCAGAACTATGGCTACACCTTC	CATSFQNYGYTF
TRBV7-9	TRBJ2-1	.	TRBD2	TGTGCCAGCAGCCCGGGACTAGCGGGGGGGCCATTCTACAATGAGCAGTTCTTC	CASSPGLAGGPFYNEQFF
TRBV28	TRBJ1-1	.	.	TGTGCCAGCAATAGTGAGATGGGCACTGAAGCTTTCTTT	CASNSEMGTEAFF
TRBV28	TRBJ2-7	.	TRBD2	TGTGCCAGTTCATACGGGAGGGCTTTCTACGAGCAGTACTTC	CASSYGRAFYEQYF
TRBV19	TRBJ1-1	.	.	TGTGCCAGTAGTAAGGACACTGAAGCTTTCTTT	CASSKDTEAFF
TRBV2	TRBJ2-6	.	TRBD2	TGTGCCAGCAGTCCAAGGACTAGCGGGGGGTATGGGGCCAACGTCCTGACTTTC	CASSPRTSGGYGANVLTF
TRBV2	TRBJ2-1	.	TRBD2	TGTGCCACCCGGACTAGCGGGAGTCTCAATGAGCAGTTCTTC	CATRTSGSLNEQFF
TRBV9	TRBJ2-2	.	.	TGTGCCAGCAGCCCGATGACTGACACCGGGGAGCTGTTTTTT	CASSPMTDTGELFF
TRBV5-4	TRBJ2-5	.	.	TGTGCCAGCAGCAATTTCCCGGAGACCCAGTACTTC	CASSNFPETQYF
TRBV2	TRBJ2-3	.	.	TGTGCCAGCAGTAGCCGAGCCGCCCCCACAGATACGCAGTATTTT	CASSSRAAPTDTQYF
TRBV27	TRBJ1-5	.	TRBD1	TGTGCCAGCAGTTATTACAGGGGGGTCAATCAGCCCCAGCATTTT	CASSYYRGVNQPQHF
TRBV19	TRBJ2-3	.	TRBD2	TGTGCCAGTGGGAAACTAGCGGGGGGGCAGGATACGCAGTATTTT	CASGKLAGGQDTQYF